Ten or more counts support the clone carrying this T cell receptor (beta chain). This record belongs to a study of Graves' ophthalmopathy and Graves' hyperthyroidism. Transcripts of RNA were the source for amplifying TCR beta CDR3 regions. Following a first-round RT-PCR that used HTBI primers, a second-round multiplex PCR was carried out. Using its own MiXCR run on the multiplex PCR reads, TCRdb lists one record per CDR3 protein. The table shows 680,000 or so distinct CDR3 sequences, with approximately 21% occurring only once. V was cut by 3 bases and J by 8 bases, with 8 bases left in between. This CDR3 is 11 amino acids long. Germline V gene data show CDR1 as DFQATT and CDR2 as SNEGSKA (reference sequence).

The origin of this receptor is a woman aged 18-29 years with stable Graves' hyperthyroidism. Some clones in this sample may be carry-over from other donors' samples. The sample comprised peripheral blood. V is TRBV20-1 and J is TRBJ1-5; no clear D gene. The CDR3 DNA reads TGCAGTGCTAGTGTTGGTGAGCCCCAGCATTTT. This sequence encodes CSASVGEPQHF.